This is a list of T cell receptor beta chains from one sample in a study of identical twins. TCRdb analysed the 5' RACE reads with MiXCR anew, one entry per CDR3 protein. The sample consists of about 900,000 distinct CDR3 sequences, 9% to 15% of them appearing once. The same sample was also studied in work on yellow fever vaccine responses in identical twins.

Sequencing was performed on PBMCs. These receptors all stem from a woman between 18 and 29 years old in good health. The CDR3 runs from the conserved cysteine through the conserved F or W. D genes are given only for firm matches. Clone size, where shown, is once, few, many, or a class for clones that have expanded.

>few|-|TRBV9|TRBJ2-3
TGTGCCAGCAGCCCACTGAGCGCGAAATCCACAGATACGCAGTATTTT
CASSPLSAKSTDTQYF
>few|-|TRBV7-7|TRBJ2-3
TGTGCCAGCAGCCTTGGGCTGGGGATCACAGATACGCAGTATTTT
CASSLGLGITDTQYF
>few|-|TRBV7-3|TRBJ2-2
TGTGCCAGCAGCTTAACTCAGGGGGGTCGGGCCGGGGAGCTGTTTTTT
CASSLTQGGRAGELFF
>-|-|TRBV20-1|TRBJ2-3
TGCAGTGCTAGAGATTTGATGACTCCTCAGTCGAGGGCGCAGTATTTT
CSARDLMTPQSRAQYF
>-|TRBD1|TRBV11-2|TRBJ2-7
TGTGCCAGCAGCTTAGATCCAAGGACAGGAGCGAGCTCCTACGAGCAGTACTTC
CASSLDPRTGASSYEQYF
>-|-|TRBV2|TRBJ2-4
TGTGCCACCTTTGGCAGGGCCAAAAACATTCAGTACTTC
CATFGRAKNIQYF
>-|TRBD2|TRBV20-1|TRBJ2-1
TGCAGTGCTAGAGAGCCGCGGGGGTCGGGGGGACTCTCCTACAATGAGCAGTTCTTC
CSAREPRGSGGLSYNEQFF
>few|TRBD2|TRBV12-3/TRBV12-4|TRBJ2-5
TGTGCCAGCAGTTCCGCCGGGACTAGTTATGAGACCCAGTACTTC
CASSSAGTSYETQYF
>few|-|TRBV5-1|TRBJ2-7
TGCGCCAGCAGCTTGGGACAAAAACTCGAGCAGTACTTC
CASSLGQKLEQYF
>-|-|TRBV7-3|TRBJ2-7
TGTGCCAGCAGCTTAATGGCGGCGGAGCTGGGCTACGAGCAGTACTTC
CASSLMAAELGYEQYF
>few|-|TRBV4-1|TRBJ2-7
TGCGCCAGCAGCCAACAGGACGGGGAGCAGTACTTC
CASSQQDGEQYF
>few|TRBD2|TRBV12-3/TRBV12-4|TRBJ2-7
TGTGCCAGCAGTCCCAGGGCTAGCGGGTACGAGCAGTACTTC
CASSPRASGYEQYF
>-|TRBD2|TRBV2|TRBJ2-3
TGTGCCAGCCCCCCCGCGGGAGCTGGCACAGATACGCAGTATTTT
CASPPAGAGTDTQYF
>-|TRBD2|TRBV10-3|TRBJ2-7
TGTGCCATCAGCGGACTAGCGGGAGCCGAGCAGTACTTC
CAISGLAGAEQYF
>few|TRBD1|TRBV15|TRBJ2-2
TGTGCCACCAGCAAGGGACAGGGGGCTTTGTACACCGGGGAGCTGTTTTTT
CATSKGQGALYTGELFF
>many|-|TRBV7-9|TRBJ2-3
TGTGCCAGCAGCCTCCTAGCAGACACAGATACGCAGTATTTT
CASSLLADTDTQYF
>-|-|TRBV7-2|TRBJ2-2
TGTGCCACAGATTCCGTCGGGAGTCGGAACACCGGGGAGCTGTTTTTT
CATDSVGSRNTGELFF
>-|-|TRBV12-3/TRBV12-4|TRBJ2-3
TGTGCCAGCAGTTTCAAGGGCCTCGATTCCACGCAGTATTTT
CASSFKGLDSTQYF
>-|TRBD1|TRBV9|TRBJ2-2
TGTGCCAGCAGCTCCAGTGTGGGACAGCCCTCGAACACCGGGGAGCTGTTTTTT
CASSSSVGQPSNTGELFF
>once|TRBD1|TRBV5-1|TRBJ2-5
TGCGCCAGCAGCTCGTGGAAACCCACACAGGGGATCGAGGAGACCCAGTACTTC
CASSSWKPTQGIEETQYF
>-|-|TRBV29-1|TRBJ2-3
TGCAGCGTTGTAGCTAGCCTCCCTAGCACAGATACGCAGTATTTT
CSVVASLPSTDTQYF
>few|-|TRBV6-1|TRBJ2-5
TGTGCCACTAATGCCCGGAGGGTATCTGGAGAGACCCAGTACTTC
CATNARRVSGETQYF
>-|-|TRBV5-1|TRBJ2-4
TGCGCCAGCAGCTTGGACACAGGTCTGGGGAACATTCAGTACTTC
CASSLDTGLGNIQYF
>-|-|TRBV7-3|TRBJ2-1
TGTGCCAGCAGCAATCAGGGGTCCTACAATGAGCAGTTCTTC
CASSNQGSYNEQFF
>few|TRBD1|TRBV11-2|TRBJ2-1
TGTGCCAGCAGCTCGGTCTCTGGACAGGGTCTGGATGAGCAGTTCTTC
CASSSVSGQGLDEQFF
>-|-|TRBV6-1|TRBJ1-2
TGTGCCAGCAGTGGGACAGTTGATGGCTACACCTTC
CASSGTVDGYTF
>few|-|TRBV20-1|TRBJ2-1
TGCAGTGCTAGATTGGGGTTGCGCTCCTACAATGAGCAGTTCTTC
CSARLGLRSYNEQFF
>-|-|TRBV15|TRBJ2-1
TGTGCCACCAGCAGAGATTCCGGGGGCGTTGAGCAGTTCTTC
CATSRDSGGVEQFF
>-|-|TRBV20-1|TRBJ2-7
TGCAGTGCTAGGGGGACTCTTCCCGAGCAGTACTTC
CSARGTLPEQYF
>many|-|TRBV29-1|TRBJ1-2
TGCAGCGAGAAGGAACAGAACTATGGCTACACCTTC
CSEKEQNYGYTF
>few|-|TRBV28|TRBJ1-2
TGTGCCAGCAGACCCCAGCTAAGCTATGGCTACACCTTC
CASRPQLSYGYTF
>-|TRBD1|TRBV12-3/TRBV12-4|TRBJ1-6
TGTGCCAGCAGTTTACGTGAAAGGGGGCTGTTATATTCACCCCTCCACTTT
CASSLRERGLLYSPLHF
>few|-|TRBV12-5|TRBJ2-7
TGTGCTAGTGGTGTTCAAAACGAGCAGTACTTC
CASGVQNEQYF
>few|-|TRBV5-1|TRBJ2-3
TGCGCCAGCGTGATGGGGGGAGTCACAGATACGCAGTATTTT
CASVMGGVTDTQYF
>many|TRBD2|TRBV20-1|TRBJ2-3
TGCAGTGCTTCGACTAGCGGGGGGCCAGATACGCAGTATTTT
CSASTSGGPDTQYF
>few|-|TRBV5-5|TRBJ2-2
TGTGCCAGCAGCTTGGGAACGGGATGGAACACCGGGGAGCTGTTTTTT
CASSLGTGWNTGELFF
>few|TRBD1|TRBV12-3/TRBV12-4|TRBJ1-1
TGTGCCAGCAGACCGACAGGGATCGCGACTGAAGCTTTCTTT
CASRPTGIATEAFF
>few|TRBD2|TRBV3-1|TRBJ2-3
TGTGCCAGCAGCCCTCAACTAGGGACTAGCGGTCGAGATACGCAGTATTTT
CASSPQLGTSGRDTQYF
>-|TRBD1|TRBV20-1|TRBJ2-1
TGCAGTGCCGCGGCGACAGGGTGGACCTACAATGAGCAGTTCTTC
CSAAATGWTYNEQFF
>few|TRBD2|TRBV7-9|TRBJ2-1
TGTGCCAGCAGCTTATTGCGGGGGGGACACAATGAGCAGTTCTTC
CASSLLRGGHNEQFF
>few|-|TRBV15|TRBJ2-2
TGTGCCACCAGCCATGGCGATCGGACCGGGGAGCTGTTTTTT
CATSHGDRTGELFF
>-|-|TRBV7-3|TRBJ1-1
TGTGCCAGCAGCTTATCAGGTACGCCGGGGGCTGAAGCTTTCTTT
CASSLSGTPGAEAFF
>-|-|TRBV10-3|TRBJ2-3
TGTGCCATCAGTGGGAGTCTGGGTAGCACAGATACGCAGTATTTT
CAISGSLGSTDTQYF
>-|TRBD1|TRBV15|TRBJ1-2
TGTGCCACCCGACAGGGGTCCTCCTATGGCTACACCTTC
CATRQGSSYGYTF
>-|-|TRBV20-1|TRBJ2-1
TGCAGTGCTTTTGAGCAGTTCTTC
CSAFEQFF
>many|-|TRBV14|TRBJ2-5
TGTGCCAGCAGCAACGGACTACCCTCGGAGACCCAGTACTTC
CASSNGLPSETQYF
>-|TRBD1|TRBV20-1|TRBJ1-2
TGCAGTGCTACTAAGACAGGGAAGGGCTATGGCTACACCTTC
CSATKTGKGYGYTF
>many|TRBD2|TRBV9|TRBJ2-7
TGTGCCAGCAGCGTAGGTATTAGCGGGAACCACGAGCAGTACTTC
CASSVGISGNHEQYF
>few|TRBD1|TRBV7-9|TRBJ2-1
TGTGCCAGCAGCACCGGACAGGTCTACTACAATGAGCAGTTCTTC
CASSTGQVYYNEQFF
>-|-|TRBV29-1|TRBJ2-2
TGCAGCGTTGACGGGGGGCGCGCCGGGGAGCTGTTTTTT
CSVDGGRAGELFF
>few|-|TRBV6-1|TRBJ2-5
TGTGCCAGCAGTGAATTCCAGGCCTCGAGGGCCCGGCCCCAGTACTTC
CASSEFQASRARPQYF
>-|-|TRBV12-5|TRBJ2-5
TGTGCTAGTGGCTTGGACGGGCGCCAAGAGACCCAGTACTTC
CASGLDGRQETQYF
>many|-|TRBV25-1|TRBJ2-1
TGTGCCAGCAGTGAGCCGGGGCCAACCTACAATGAGCAGTTCTTC
CASSEPGPTYNEQFF
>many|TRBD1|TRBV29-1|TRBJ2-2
TGCAGCGTTGCGGTTACAGGGGCCGGGGAGCTGTTTTTT
CSVAVTGAGELFF